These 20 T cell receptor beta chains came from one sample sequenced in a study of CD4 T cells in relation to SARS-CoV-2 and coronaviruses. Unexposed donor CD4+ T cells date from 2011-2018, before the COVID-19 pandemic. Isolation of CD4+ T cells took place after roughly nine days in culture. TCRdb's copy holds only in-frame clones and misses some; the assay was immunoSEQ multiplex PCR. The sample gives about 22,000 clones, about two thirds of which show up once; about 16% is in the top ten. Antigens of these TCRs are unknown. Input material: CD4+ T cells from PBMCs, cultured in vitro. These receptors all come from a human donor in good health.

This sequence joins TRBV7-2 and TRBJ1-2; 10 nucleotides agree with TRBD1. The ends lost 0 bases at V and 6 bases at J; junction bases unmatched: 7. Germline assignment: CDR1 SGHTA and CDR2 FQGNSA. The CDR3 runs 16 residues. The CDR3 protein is CASSLAPGTGADGYTF. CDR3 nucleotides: TGTGCCAGCAGCTTAGCGCCCGGGACAGGGGCGGATGGCTACACCTTC.

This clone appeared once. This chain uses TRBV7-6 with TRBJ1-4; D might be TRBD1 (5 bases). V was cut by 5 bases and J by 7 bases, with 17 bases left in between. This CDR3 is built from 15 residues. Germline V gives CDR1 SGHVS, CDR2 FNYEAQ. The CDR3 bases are TGTGCCAGCAGCCAGCGGGGCGGGCTGGGTGAAAAACTGTTTTTT. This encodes CASSQRGGLGEKLFF.

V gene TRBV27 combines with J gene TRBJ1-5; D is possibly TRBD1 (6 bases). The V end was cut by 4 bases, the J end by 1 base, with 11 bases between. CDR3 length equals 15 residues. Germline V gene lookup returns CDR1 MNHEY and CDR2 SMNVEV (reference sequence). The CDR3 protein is CASSSSGVSNQPQHF. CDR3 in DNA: TGTGCCAGCAGTTCCTCAGGGGTGAGCAATCAGCCCCAGCATTTT.

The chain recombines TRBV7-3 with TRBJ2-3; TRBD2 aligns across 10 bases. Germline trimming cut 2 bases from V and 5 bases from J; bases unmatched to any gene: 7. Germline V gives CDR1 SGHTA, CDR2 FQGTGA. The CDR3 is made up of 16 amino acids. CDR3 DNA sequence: TGTGCCAGCAGCTTATCGGCTAGCGGGAGCGTAGATACGCAGTATTTT. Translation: CASSLSASGSVDTQYF.

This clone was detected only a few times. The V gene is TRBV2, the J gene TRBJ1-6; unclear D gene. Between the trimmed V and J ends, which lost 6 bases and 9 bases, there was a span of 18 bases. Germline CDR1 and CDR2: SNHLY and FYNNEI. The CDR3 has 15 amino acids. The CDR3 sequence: CASRSVPEGGSPLHF. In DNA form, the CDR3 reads TGTGCCAGCAGATCGGTCCCGGAGGGTGGTTCACCCCTCCACTTT.

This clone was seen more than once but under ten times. CDR3 bases: TGTGCCAGTAGTCCTCAGACAGGGGTATATGGCTACACCTTC. It translates to CASSPQTGVYGYTF. The rearrangement links TRBV19 to TRBJ1-2; 8 nucleotides agree with TRBD1. The J segment lost 5 bases and the V segment lost 5 bases, leaving 7 bases of the junction unmatched. CDR1 and CDR2 (germline): LNHDA, SQIVND (reference sequence). The CDR3 is made up of 14 amino acids.

CDR3 protein: CASSNYGRPQHF. The DNA of the CDR3 is TGTGCCAGCAGTAATTATGGGCGGCCCCAGCATTTT. The V gene is TRBV27, the J gene TRBJ1-5, with D unresolved. This CDR3 contains 12 residues. The V end was cut by 5 bases, the J end by 9 bases, with 11 bases between. The V gene's germline CDR1 is MNHEY and CDR2 SMNVEV (reference sequence).

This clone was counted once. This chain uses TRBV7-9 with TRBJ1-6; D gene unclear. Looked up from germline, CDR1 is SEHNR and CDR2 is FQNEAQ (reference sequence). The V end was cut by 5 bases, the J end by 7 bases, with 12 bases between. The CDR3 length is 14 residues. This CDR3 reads CASSPDIQNSPLHF. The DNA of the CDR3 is TGTGCCAGCAGCCCAGACATCCAAAATTCACCCCTCCACTTT. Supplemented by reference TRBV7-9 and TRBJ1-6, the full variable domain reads DTGVSQNPRHKITKRGQNVTFRCDPISEHNRLYWYRQTLGQGPEFLTYFQNEAQLEKSRLLSDRFSAERPKGSFSTLEIQRTEQGDSAMYLCASSPDIQNSPLHFGNGTRLTVT.

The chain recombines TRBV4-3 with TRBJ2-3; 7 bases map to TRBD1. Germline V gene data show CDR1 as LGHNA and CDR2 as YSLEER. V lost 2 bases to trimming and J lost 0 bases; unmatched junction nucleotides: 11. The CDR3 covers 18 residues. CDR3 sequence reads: CASSQSGTAKKSTDTQYF. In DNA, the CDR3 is TGCGCCAGCAGCCAATCCGGGACAGCGAAGAAAAGCACAGATACGCAGTATTTT.

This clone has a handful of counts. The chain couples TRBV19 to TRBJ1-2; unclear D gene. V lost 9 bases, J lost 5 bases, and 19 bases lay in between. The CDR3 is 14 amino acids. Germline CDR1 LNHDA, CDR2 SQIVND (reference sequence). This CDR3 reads CASGLGLSYYGYTF. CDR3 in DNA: TGTGCCAGCGGTTTGGGCCTAAGCTATTATGGCTACACCTTC.

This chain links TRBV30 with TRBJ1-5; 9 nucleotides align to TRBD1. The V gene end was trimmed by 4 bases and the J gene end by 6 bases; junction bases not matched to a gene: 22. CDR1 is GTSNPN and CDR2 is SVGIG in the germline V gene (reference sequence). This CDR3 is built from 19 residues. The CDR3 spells CAWTPRGTGLSFHAQPQHF. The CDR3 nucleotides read TGTGCCTGGACCCCCAGAGGGACAGGGCTGTCATTTCATGCTCAGCCCCAGCATTTT.

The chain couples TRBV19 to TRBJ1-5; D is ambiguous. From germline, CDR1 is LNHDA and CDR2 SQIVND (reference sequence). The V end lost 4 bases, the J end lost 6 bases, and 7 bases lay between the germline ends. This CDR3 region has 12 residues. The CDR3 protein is CASSNVGQPQHF. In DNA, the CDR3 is TGTGCCAGTAGTAACGTTGGTCAGCCCCAGCATTTT.

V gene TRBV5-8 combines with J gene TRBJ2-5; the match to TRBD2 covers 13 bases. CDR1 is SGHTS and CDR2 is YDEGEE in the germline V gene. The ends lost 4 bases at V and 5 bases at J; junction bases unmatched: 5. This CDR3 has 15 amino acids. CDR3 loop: CASSTGLAGEETQYF. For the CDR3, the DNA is TGTGCCAGCAGCACCGGACTAGCGGGAGAGGAGACCCAGTACTTC.

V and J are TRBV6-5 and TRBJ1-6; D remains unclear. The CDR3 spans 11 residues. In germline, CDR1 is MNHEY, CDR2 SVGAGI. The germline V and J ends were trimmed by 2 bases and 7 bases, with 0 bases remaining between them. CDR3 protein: CASSYNSPLHF. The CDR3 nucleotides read TGTGCCAGCAGTTACAATTCACCCCTCCACTTT.

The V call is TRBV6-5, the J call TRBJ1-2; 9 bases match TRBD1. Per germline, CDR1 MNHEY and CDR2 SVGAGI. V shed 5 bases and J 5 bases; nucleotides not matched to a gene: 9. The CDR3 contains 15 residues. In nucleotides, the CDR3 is TGTGCCAGCAGTAAGGACAGGGGTTCCCTATATGGCTACACCTTC. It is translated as CASSKDRGSLYGYTF.

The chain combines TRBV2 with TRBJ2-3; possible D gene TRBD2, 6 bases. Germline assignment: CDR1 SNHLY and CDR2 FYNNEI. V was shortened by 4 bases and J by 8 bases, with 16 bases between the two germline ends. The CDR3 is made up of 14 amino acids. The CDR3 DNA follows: TGTGCCAGCAGTGTTGACGGGGGATGGGGTACGCAGTATTTT. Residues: CASSVDGGWGTQYF.

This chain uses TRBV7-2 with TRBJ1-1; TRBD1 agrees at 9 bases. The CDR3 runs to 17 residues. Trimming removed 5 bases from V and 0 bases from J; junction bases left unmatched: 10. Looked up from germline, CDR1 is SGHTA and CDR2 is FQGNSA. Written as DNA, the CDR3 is TGTGCCAGCAGCGGTCCGAGGACAGGGGTCTTGAACACTGAAGCTTTCTTT. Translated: CASSGPRTGVLNTEAFF.

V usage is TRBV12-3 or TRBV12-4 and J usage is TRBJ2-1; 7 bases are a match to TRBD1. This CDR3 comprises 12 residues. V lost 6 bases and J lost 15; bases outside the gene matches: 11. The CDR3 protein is CASSPDRSLLFF. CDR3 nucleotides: TGTGCCAGCAGCCCGGACAGGTCGCTGTTGTTCTTC.

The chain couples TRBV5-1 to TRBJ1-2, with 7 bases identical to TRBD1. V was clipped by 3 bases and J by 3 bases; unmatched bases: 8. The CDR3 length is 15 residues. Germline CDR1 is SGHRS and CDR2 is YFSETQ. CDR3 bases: TGCGCCAGCAGCTCTAACTACAGGGGAGACTATGGCTACACCTTC. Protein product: CASSSNYRGDYGYTF. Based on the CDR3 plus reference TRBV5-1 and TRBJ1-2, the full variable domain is KAGVTQTPRYLIKTRGQQVTLSCSPISGHRSVSWYQQTPGQGLQFLFEYFSETQRNKGNFPGRFSGRQFSNSRSEMNVSTLELGDSALYLCASSSNYRGDYGYTFGSGTRLTVV.

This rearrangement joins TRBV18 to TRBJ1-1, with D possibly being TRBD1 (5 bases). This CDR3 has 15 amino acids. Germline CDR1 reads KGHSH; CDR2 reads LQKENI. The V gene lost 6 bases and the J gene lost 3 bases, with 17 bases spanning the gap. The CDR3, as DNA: TGTGCCAGCTCTCGTACGGGGGGTAGTGACACTGAAGCTTTCTTT. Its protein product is CASSRTGGSDTEAFF.